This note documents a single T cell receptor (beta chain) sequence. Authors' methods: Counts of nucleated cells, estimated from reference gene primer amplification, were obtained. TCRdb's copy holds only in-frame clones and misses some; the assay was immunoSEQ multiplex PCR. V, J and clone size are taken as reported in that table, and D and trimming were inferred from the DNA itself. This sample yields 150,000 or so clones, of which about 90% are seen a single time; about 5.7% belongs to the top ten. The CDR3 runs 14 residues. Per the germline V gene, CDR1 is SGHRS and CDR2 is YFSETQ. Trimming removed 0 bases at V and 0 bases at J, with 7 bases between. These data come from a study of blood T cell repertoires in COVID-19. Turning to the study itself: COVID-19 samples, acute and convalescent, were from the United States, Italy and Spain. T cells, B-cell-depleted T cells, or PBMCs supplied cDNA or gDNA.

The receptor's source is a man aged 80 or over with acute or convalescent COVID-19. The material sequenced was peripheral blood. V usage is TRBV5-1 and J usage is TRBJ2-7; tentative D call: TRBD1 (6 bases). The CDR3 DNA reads TGCGCCAGCAGCTTGGCGGACAGCTCCTACGAGCAGTACTTC. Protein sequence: CASSLADSSYEQYF.